These 25 T cell receptor beta chains originate from one sample sequenced in a study of blood T cell repertoires in COVID-19 (TCRdb year 2020). Library prep was done by the immunoSEQ multiplex PCR assay. This immuneACCESS table, as held by TCRdb, lists in-frame sequences with V and J called but not all clones. Of the missing ones, under half trace to an unresolved V gene in checked studies; the others have no known cause. In all, the sample holds about 200,000 clones, and approximately 91% of those were seen once. About 7% of the sample comes from the top ten. Source material: peripheral blood. Every receptor here comes from a man aged 40-49 years with acute or convalescent COVID-19.

This rearrangement joins TRBV7-9 to TRBJ2-7; 10 bases map to TRBD2. Germline CDR1 and CDR2: SEHNR and FQNEAQ (reference sequence). V lost 2 bases, J lost 2 bases, and 6 bases stayed unmatched. The CDR3 consists of 16 residues. CDR3 DNA: TGTGCCAGCAGCTTAACCTCTAGCGGGGGAGCCTACGAGCAGTACTTC. Translating it yields CASSLTSSGGAYEQYF.

DNA of the CDR3: TGTGCCAGCAGTCCCCTTGATGGCTACACCTTC. Translation gives CASSPLDGYTF. The J gene is TRBJ1-2, the V gene TRBV2; D not certain. Germline CDR1 is SNHLY and CDR2 is FYNNEI. The CDR3 loop spans 11 amino acids. V dropped 5 bases and J dropped 6 bases, with 7 bases sitting between them.

The J gene is TRBJ1-1, the V gene TRBV6-5; 7 bases are a match to TRBD1. J was trimmed by 1 base and V by 0 bases; bases with no gene match: 2. The CDR3 contains 15 residues. Germline V gives CDR1 MNHEY, CDR2 SVGAGI. Here the CDR3 reads CASSYSAGGNTEAFF. The CDR3 nucleotides are TGTGCCAGCAGTTACTCAGCAGGGGGGAACACTGAAGCTTTCTTT.

V is TRBV5-4 and J is TRBJ2-7; D not certain. The CDR3 runs to 12 residues. The V gene lost 4 bases and the J gene lost 6 bases, with 11 bases spanning the gap. From germline, CDR1 is SGHNT and CDR2 YYREEE (reference sequence). The CDR3 is CASSPRALEQYF. The DNA for the CDR3 is TGTGCCAGCAGCCCCCGCGCGCTCGAGCAGTACTTC.

The chain recombines TRBV6-5 with TRBJ1-1, with D possibly TRBD1 on 6 matching bases. Germline values: CDR1 MNHEY, CDR2 SVGAGI. V was trimmed by 6 bases and J by 3 bases, leaving 11 bases between them. The CDR3 sequence is 13 residues long. The CDR3 reads CASRPYRDTEAFF. CDR3 bases: TGTGCCAGCAGACCTTACAGGGACACTGAAGCTTTCTTT.

The gene calls are TRBV19 and TRBJ1-1; unclear D gene. The CDR3 extends over 16 amino acids. Germline CDR1 LNHDA, CDR2 SQIVND (reference sequence). Trimming pared 3 bases from V and 0 bases from J, leaving 14 bases between. Here the CDR3 DNA reads TGTGCCAGTAGTATGGCAGTAAACCCTTTGAACACTGAAGCTTTCTTT. Amino acids: CASSMAVNPLNTEAFF.

This clone was observed a single time. The chain joins TRBV5-1 to TRBJ1-1, with D perhaps TRBD1 (5 bases). Trimming shortened V by 4 bases and J by 5 bases, and 18 bases separated the two germline ends. CDR1 and CDR2 from the germline V gene are SGHRS and YFSETQ. The CDR3 loop spans 15 amino acids. DNA for the CDR3: TGCGCCAGCAGCCCAGAACACAGGTCAGGAACTGAAGCTTTCTTT. The encoded protein is CASSPEHRSGTEAFF.

The chain is built from TRBV4-3 and TRBJ2-4, with D unclear. CDR3 length: 15 residues. In germline, CDR1 is LGHNA, CDR2 YSLEER. Trimming removed 0 bases at V and 2 bases at J, with 8 bases between. The CDR3, as DNA: TGCGCCAGCAGCCAAGAGCCGGGTTCCAAAAACATTCAGTACTTC. Translating gives CASSQEPGSKNIQYF.

A remark on this clone: An end of the junction differs from the germline gene, which may be a read error. This chain uses TRBV28 with TRBJ1-2; 9 nucleotides match TRBD1. Germline CDR1 reads MDHEN; CDR2 reads SYDVKM. This CDR3 spans 14 amino acids. Here the CDR3 DNA reads TGTGCCAGCAGTCCCCTCAAGCCGGGACAGGGAAAGTCCTTC. Translation gives CASSPLKPGQGKSF.

The V and J genes are TRBV14 and TRBJ1-2; 7 positions match TRBD1. Germline CDR1 SGHDN, CDR2 FVKESK. The CDR3 has 12 residues. The V segment lost 4 bases and the J segment 8 bases; nucleotides outside the gene matches: 4. Here the CDR3 DNA reads TGTGCCAGCAGCCTTACAGGGGAAGGCTACACCTTC. Its protein is CASSLTGEGYTF. Filled out from reference TRBV14 and TRBJ1-2, the complete variable domain reads EAGVTQFPSHSVIEKGQTVTLRCDPISGHDNLYWYRRVMGKEIKFLLHFVKESKQDESGMPNNRFLAERTGGTYSTLKVQPAELEDSGVYFCASSLTGEGYTFGSGTRLTVV.

The J gene is TRBJ2-5, the V gene TRBV7-2; perhaps TRBD2 as D (6 bases). The ends were cut back, 0 bases at V and 5 bases at J, with 10 bases in the middle. CDR3 size: 14 residues. Germline CDR1 is SGHTA and CDR2 is FQGNSA. The CDR3 DNA is TGTGCCAGCAGCTTAGCCCTAGCGTTGGAGACCCAGTACTTC. Translation: CASSLALALETQYF.

There are a few counts of this clone. The chain has TRBV18 and TRBJ1-1, with TRBD1 as a possible D gene (6 bases). V lost 3 bases to trimming and J lost 1 base, with 12 bases between them. CDR1 is KGHSH and CDR2 is LQKENI in the germline V gene. The CDR3 extends over 15 amino acids. DNA for the CDR3: TGTGCCAGCTCACCTTCGAAACAGGGGAACACTGAAGCTTTCTTT. Amino acids: CASSPSKQGNTEAFF.

The chain recombines TRBV4-2 with TRBJ2-7; possible D gene TRBD1, 7 bases. The V gene's germline CDR1 is LGHNA and CDR2 YNFKEQ. The CDR3 length is 15 residues. The ends were cut back, 5 bases at V and 2 bases at J, with 16 bases in the middle. In DNA form, the CDR3 reads TGTGCCAGCAGCTCCCCGACAGGGAGGCCCTACGAGCAGTACTTC. Encoded protein: CASSSPTGRPYEQYF.

This chain uses TRBV10-3 with TRBJ2-7, with D tentatively TRBD2 (6 bases). Per the germline V gene, CDR1 is ENHRY and CDR2 is SYGVKD. The CDR3 consists of 17 residues. V gave up 5 bases and J gave up 0 bases, with 20 bases separating them. DNA for the CDR3: TGTGCCATCAGTCAATCGGCGGCGGGGCCAGACTCCTACGAGCAGTACTTC. Amino acid sequence: CAISQSAAGPDSYEQYF.

This chain connects TRBV3-1 (or the pseudogene TRBV3-2) to TRBJ2-1; 9 positions agree with TRBD1. The CDR3 consists of 16 residues. In germline, CDR1 is LGHDT, CDR2 YNNKEL (reference sequence). The trim removed 1 base at V and 7 bases at J, leaving 8 bases unmatched. The DNA for the CDR3 is TGTGCCAGCAGCCAAGTTCCACAGGGGGCGCTAAATGAGCAGTTCTTC. This gives the protein CASSQVPQGALNEQFF.

The V gene is TRBV30, the J gene TRBJ1-4; TRBD1 is a possible D gene (5 bases). The CDR3 is 13 amino acids. The V gene's germline CDR1 is GTSNPN and CDR2 SVGIG (reference sequence). V lost 2 bases to trimming and J lost 7 bases, with 11 bases between them. CDR3 loop: CAWSPIGVEKLFF. CDR3 bases: TGTGCCTGGAGTCCCATAGGGGTTGAAAAACTGTTTTTT. The whole variable domain, filled in from reference TRBV30 and TRBJ1-4, reads SQTIHQWPATLVQPVGSPLSLECTVEGTSNPNLYWYRQAAGRGLQLLFYSVGIGQISSEVPQNLSASRPQDRQFILSSKKLLLSDSGFYLCAWSPIGVEKLFFGSGTQLSVL.

This chain uses TRBV4-1 with TRBJ1-2, with D uncertain. The V gene lost 4 bases and the J gene lost 2 bases, with 8 bases spanning the gap. The CDR3 covers 13 residues. Looked up from germline, CDR1 is MGHRA and CDR2 is YSYEKL. The CDR3 DNA reads TGCGCCAGCAGCCTTAGGGAGAACTATGGCTACACCTTC. Residues: CASSLRENYGYTF.

J is TRBJ1-4 and V is TRBV19; 8 bases match TRBD1. V dropped 4 bases and J dropped 8; count of bases not matched to a gene: 18. The CDR3 is 18 amino acids. In germline, CDR1 is LNHDA, CDR2 SQIVND (reference sequence). CDR3 loop: CASSTRTRLAGGAEKLFF. In nucleotides, the CDR3 is TGTGCCAGTAGTACCCGTACTCGCCTCGCAGGGGGCGCGGAAAAACTGTTTTTT.

The chain has TRBV7-9 and TRBJ1-6; 7 bases are shared with TRBD1. Germline CDR1 and CDR2: SEHNR and FQNEAQ (reference sequence). V gave up 4 bases and J gave up 10 bases; unmatched junction bases: 10. CDR3 length equals 15 residues. The CDR3 nucleotides are TGTGCCAGCAGCTCCCCCTCTCAGGGGGGATCACCCCTCCACTTT. This encodes CASSSPSQGGSPLHF.

This clone was counted between two and nine times. The rearrangement uses TRBV18 and TRBJ2-7, with 8 nucleotides matching TRBD1. The germline gives CDR1 KGHSH, CDR2 LQKENI. The junction had 9 bases not matched to a gene; V was cut back by 5 bases and J by 6 bases. The CDR3 is made up of 14 amino acids. This chain's CDR3 is CASSSTGVGFEQYF. The CDR3 DNA is TGTGCCAGCTCATCGACAGGGGTAGGCTTCGAGCAGTACTTC.

The V gene is TRBV7-9, the J gene TRBJ2-1; TRBD2 is a possible D gene (6 bases). The CDR3 is made up of 14 amino acids. Per germline, CDR1 SEHNR and CDR2 FQNEAQ (reference sequence). V was clipped by 7 bases and J by 7 bases, with 17 bases between them. The CDR3 here is CASTPRAGRNEQFF. The CDR3 bases are TGTGCCAGCACCCCGAGGGCAGGGAGGAATGAGCAGTTCTTC.

This clone was detected once. A junction end diverges from the germline sequence, so it may reflect a read error. The gene calls are TRBV6-5 and TRBJ2-2; 7 bases map to TRBD1. This CDR3 region has 11 residues. Germline CDR1 MNHEY, CDR2 SVGAGI. This CDR3 is CASNYENRGVF. CDR3 nucleotide sequence: TGTGCCAGCAATTACGAGAACAGGGGAGTTTTT.

The chain is built from TRBV2 and TRBJ1-1; D is possibly TRBD1 (5 bases). The V and J ends lost 3 bases and 5 bases respectively, with 13 bases between them. The CDR3 runs 14 residues. Per germline, CDR1 SNHLY and CDR2 FYNNEI. The CDR3 loop is CASSEGRGKTEAFF. DNA of the CDR3: TGTGCCAGCAGTGAGGGACGGGGGAAGACTGAAGCTTTCTTT. Full variable domain (missing parts from reference TRBV2 and TRBJ1-1): EPEVTQTPSHQVTQMGQEVILRCVPISNHLYFYWYRQILGQKVEFLVSFYNNEISEKSEIFDDQFSVERPDGSNFTLKIRSTKLEDSAMYFCASSEGRGKTEAFFGQGTRLTVV.

This chain connects TRBV24-1 to TRBJ1-3, with D hard to call. Deletions cut 2 bases from V and 0 bases from J, with 4 bases between. Germline lookup yields CDR1 KGHDR and CDR2 SFDVKD. The CDR3 is 14 residues long. The CDR3 reads CATSDSTSGNTIYF. CDR3 DNA sequence: TGTGCCACCAGTGATTCTACCTCTGGAAACACCATATATTTT.

The chain employs TRBV11-3 and TRBJ2-7; a weak D match, TRBD1 (6 bases). Germline lookup yields CDR1 SGHNT and CDR2 YENEEA. This CDR3 has 14 amino acids. The germline V and J ends were trimmed by 4 bases and 6 bases, with 16 bases remaining between them. CDR3 sequence (DNA): TGTGCCAGCAGCTCCCCAGGGGCGAGGGGCGAGCAGTACTTC. Residues: CASSSPGARGEQYF.